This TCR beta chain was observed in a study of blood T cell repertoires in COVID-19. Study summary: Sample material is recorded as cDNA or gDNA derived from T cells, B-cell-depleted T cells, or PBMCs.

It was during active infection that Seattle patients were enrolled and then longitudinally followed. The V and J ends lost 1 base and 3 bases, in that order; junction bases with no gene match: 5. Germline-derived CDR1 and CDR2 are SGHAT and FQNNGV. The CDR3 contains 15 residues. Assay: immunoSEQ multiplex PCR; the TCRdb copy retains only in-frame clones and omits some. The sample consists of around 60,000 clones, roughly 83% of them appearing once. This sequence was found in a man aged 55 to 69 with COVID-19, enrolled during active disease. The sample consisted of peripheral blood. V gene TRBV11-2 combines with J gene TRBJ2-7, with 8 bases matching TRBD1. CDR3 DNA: TGTGCCAGCAGCTTAGGGACAGGGAGTGACTACGAGCAGTACTTC. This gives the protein CASSLGTGSDYEQYF. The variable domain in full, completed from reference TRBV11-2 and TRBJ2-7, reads EAGVAQSPRYKIIEKRQSVAFWCNPISGHATLYWYQQILGQGPKLLIQFQNNGVVDDSQLPKDRFSAERLKGVDSTLKIQPAKLEDSAVYLCASSLGTGSDYEQYFGPGTRLTVT.